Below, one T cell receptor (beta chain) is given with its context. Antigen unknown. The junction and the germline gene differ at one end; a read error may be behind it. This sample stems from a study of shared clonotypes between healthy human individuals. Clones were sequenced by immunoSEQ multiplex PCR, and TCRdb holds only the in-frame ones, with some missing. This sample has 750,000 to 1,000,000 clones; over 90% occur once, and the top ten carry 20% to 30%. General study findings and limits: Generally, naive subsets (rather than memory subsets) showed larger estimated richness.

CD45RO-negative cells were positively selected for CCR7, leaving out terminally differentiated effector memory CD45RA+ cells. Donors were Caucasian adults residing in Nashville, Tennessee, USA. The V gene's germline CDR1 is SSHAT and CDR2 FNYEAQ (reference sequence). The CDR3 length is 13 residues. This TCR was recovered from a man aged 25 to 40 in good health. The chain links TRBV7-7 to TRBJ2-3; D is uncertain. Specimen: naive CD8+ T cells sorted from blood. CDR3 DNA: TGTGCTAGCAGCTTAGCACTCACAGATACGCAGTATTTT. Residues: CASSLALTDTQYF.